A single sample gave rise to the 10 T cell receptor beta chains below, sequenced in a study of T cells after yellow fever vaccination. Each CDR3 protein gets one entry after TCRdb re-called the 5' RACE reads with MiXCR. In the table there are just under 600,000 distinct CDR3 sequences, 13% of which are singletons. The input for sequencing was PBMCs, taken on the day of the yellow fever booster vaccination. The source is a man aged 25 to 40 who received the YFV17D yellow fever vaccine.

V usage is TRBV23-1 and J usage is TRBJ2-1; 7 bases match TRBD2. TRBV23-1 is an ORF, with its function uncertain. This CDR3 has 15 residues. The V segment lost 2 bases and the J segment 6 bases; nucleotides outside the gene matches: 7. CDR3 amino acids: CASSQTGGGGNEQFF. CDR3 sequence (DNA): TGCGCCAGCAGTCAAACTGGGGGGGGTGGCAATGAGCAGTTCTTC.

J is TRBJ2-7 and V is TRBV20-1, with a possible D match to TRBD1 (6 bases). Germline CDR1 and CDR2: DFQATT and SNEGSKA (reference sequence). This CDR3 contains 11 residues. The V end lost 4 bases, the J end lost 3 bases, and 7 bases lay between the germline ends. CDR3 amino acids: CSANRVYEQYF. CDR3 bases: TGCAGTGCTAACAGGGTCTACGAGCAGTACTTC.

The V and J genes are TRBV12-3 or TRBV12-4 and TRBJ2-1; D is undetermined. The CDR3 runs to 12 residues. V was pared by 3 bases and J by 10 bases, with 10 bases between. Written as DNA, the CDR3 is TGTGCCAGCAGTTTTAGGCATGCCGAGCAGTTCTTC. Its protein product is CASSFRHAEQFF.

The chain uses TRBV7-9 and TRBJ2-3; 7 bases agree with TRBD1. The CDR3 spans 13 residues. The junction had 2 bases not matched to a gene; V was cut back by 4 bases and J by 4 bases. From germline, CDR1 is SEHNR and CDR2 FQNEAQ (reference sequence). This chain's CDR3 is CASSSGTADTQYF. The DNA of the CDR3 is TGTGCCAGCAGCTCCGGGACAGCAGATACGCAGTATTTT.

With regard to this clonotype: At one boundary the junction diverges from the germline segment, which might be a read error. This chain uses TRBV20-1 with TRBJ1-6; no firm D call. CDR3 length: 19 amino acids. Germline V gene lookup returns CDR1 DFQATT and CDR2 SNEGSKA (reference sequence). The CDR3 region is CCARDKNIVLGTYNSPLHF. The CDR3 region has the DNA TGCTGTGCTAGAGATAAAAACATCGTACTGGGAACCTATAATTCACCCCTCCACTTT.

The chain employs TRBV6-1 and TRBJ2-7, with 10 bases fitting TRBD2. Germline V lookup: CDR1 MNHNS, CDR2 SASEGT. V shed 7 bases, J shed 6 bases, and the junction held 9 bases outside the gene matches. The CDR3 runs 14 residues. CDR3 in amino acids: CASNVKREGGEQYF. The CDR3 DNA follows: TGTGCCAGCAACGTGAAGCGGGAGGGGGGCGAGCAGTACTTC.

This clonotype was seen a few times. This rearrangement joins TRBV4-3 to TRBJ2-1, with unresolved D. CDR1 is LGHNA, CDR2 YSLEER, per germline. Trimming pared 3 bases from V and 7 bases from J, leaving 4 bases between. The CDR3 is made up of 11 amino acids. The CDR3 protein is CASSQDNEQFF. The DNA for the CDR3 is TGCGCCAGCAGCCAGGATAATGAGCAGTTCTTC.

On this clonotype: At one boundary the junction diverges from the germline segment, which might be a read error. This rearrangement joins TRBV7-9 to TRBJ1-4, with 7 bases fitting TRBD1. The CDR3 sequence is 11 residues long. The germline CDR1 and CDR2 sequences are SEHNR and FQNEAQ (reference sequence). In DNA form, the CDR3 reads TGTGCCAGCAGCTTAGCGGACAGGTTGTCTTTT. As protein: CASSLADRLSF.

This clonotype came up a few times. This chain connects TRBV28 to TRBJ2-1; TRBD2 matches at 7 bases. The CDR3 runs to 15 residues. The germline V gene encodes CDR1 MDHEN and CDR2 SYDVKM. Trimming took 8 bases from V and 4 from J; bases not matched to a gene: 11. The CDR3 here is CASGLLASGYNEQFF. CDR3 nucleotide sequence: TGTGCCAGCGGCCTACTGGCTAGCGGTTACAATGAGCAGTTCTTC.

This clonotype was seen a handful of times. The chain employs TRBV5-4 and TRBJ1-4; tentative D call: TRBD1 (5 bases). Germline V lookup: CDR1 SGHNT, CDR2 YYREEE (reference sequence). The CDR3 has 15 residues. The V end was cut by 0 bases, the J end by 6 bases, with 12 bases between. The CDR3 reads CASSLGGAGDEKLFF. In nucleotides, the CDR3 is TGTGCCAGCAGCTTGGGCGGGGCGGGTGATGAAAAACTGTTTTTT.